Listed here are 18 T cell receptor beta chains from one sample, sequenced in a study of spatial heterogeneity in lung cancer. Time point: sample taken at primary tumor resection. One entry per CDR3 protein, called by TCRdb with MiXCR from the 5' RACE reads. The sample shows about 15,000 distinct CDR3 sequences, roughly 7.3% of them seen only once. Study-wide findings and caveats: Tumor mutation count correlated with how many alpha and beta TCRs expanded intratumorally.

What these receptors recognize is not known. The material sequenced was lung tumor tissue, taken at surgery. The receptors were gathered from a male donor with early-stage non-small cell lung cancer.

This CDR3 reads CASSPQEGTNIRRTQYF. As DNA, the CDR3 is TGTGCCAGCAGCCCCCAGGAGGGGACCAACATCCGTCGGACCCAGTACTTC. The chain has TRBV14 and TRBJ2-5; D might be TRBD2 (6 bases). The CDR3 sequence is 17 residues long. Germline assignment: CDR1 SGHDN and CDR2 FVKESK. V lost 4 bases and J 7 bases, leaving 25 bases between the germline ends.

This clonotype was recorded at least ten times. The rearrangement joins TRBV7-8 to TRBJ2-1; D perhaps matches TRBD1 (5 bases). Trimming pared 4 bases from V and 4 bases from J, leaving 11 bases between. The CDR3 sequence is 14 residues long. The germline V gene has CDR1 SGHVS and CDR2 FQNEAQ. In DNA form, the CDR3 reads TGTGCCAGCAGCTCCCTGGGGCAGTACAATGAGCAGTTCTTC. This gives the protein CASSSLGQYNEQFF. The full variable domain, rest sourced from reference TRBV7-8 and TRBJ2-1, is GAGVSQSPRYKVAKRGQDVALRCDPISGHVSLFWYQQALGQGPEFLTYFQNEAQLDKSGLPSDRFFAERPEGSVSTLKIQRTQQEDSAVYLCASSSLGQYNEQFFGPGTRLTVL.

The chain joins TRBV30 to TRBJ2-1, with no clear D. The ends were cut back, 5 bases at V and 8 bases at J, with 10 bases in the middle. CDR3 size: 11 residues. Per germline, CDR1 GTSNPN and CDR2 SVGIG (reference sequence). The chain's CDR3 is CAWSTGYEQFF. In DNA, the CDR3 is TGTGCCTGGTCTACCGGGTATGAGCAGTTCTTC.

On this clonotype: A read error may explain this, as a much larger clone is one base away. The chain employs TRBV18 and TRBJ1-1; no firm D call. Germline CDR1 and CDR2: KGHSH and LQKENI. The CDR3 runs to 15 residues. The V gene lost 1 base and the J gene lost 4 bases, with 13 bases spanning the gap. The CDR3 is CASSPRSGEITEAFF. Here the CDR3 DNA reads TGTGCCAGCTCACCACGGAGCGGAGAGATCACTGAAGCTTTCTTT.

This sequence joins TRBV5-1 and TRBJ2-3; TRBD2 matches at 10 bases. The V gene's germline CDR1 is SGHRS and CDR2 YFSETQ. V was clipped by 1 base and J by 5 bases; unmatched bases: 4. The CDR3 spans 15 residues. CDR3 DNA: TGCGCCAGCAGCTTGAGTGGACTAGCGGTAGATACGCAGTATTTT. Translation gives CASSLSGLAVDTQYF.

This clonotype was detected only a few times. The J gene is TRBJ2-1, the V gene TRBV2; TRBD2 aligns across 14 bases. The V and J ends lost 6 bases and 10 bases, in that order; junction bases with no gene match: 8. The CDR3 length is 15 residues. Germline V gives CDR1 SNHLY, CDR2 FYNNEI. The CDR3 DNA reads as TGTGCCAGCAGCGCGACTAGCGGGAGGGCTCAGGAGCAGTTCTTC. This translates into CASSATSGRAQEQFF.

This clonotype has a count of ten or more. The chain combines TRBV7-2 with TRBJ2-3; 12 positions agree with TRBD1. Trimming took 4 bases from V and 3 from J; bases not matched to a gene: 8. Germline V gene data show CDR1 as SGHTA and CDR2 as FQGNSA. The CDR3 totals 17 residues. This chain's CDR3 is CASSWGTGGVYTDTQYF. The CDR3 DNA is TGTGCCAGCAGCTGGGGGACAGGGGGCGTTTATACAGATACGCAGTATTTT.

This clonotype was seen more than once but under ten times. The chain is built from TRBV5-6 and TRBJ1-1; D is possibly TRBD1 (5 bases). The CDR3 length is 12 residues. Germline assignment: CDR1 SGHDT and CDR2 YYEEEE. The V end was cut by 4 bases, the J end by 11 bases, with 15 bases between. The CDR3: CASSQRGFAAFF. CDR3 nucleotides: TGTGCCAGCAGCCAACGGGGGTTCGCGGCTTTCTTT.

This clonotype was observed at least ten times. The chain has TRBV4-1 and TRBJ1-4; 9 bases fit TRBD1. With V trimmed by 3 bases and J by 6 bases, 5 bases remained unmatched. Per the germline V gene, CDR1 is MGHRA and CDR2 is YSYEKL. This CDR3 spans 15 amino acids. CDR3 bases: TGCGCCAGCAGCCATCCCGACAGGGGGTATGAAAAACTGTTTTTT. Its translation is CASSHPDRGYEKLFF.

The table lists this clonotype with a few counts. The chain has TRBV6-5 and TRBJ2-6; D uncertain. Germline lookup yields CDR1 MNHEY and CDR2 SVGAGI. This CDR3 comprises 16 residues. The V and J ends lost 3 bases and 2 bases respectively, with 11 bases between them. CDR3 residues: CASSYTARTGANVLTF. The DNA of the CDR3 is TGTGCCAGCAGTTATACCGCCCGCACTGGGGCCAACGTCCTGACTTTC.

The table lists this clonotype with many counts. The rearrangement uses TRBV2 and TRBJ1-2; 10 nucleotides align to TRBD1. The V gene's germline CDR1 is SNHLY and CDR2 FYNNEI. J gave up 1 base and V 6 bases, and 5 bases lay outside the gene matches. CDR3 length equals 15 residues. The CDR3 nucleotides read TGTGCCAGCAGCCTCGGGACAGGGGTTAACTATGGCTACACCTTC. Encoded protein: CASSLGTGVNYGYTF. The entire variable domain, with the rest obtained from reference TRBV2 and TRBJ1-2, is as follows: EPEVTQTPSHQVTQMGQEVILRCVPISNHLYFYWYRQILGQKVEFLVSFYNNEISEKSEIFDDQFSVERPDGSNFTLKIRSTKLEDSAMYFCASSLGTGVNYGYTFGSGTRLTVV.

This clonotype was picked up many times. CDR3 loop: CASNQGAVDTGELFF. CDR3 sequence (DNA): TGTGCCAGCAACCAGGGGGCAGTGGACACCGGGGAGCTGTTTTTT. The chain links TRBV7-2 to TRBJ2-2, with 8 bases matching TRBD1. The germline gives CDR1 SGHTA, CDR2 FQGNSA. Unmatched junction bases numbered 7, after V lost 7 bases and J lost 3 bases. There are 15 residues in the CDR3.

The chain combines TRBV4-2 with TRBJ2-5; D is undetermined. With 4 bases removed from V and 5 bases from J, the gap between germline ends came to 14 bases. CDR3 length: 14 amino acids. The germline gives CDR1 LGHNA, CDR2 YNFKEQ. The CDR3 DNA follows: TGTGCCAGCAGCCCCCGGGCCTTGCTGGAGACCCAGTACTTC. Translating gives CASSPRALLETQYF.

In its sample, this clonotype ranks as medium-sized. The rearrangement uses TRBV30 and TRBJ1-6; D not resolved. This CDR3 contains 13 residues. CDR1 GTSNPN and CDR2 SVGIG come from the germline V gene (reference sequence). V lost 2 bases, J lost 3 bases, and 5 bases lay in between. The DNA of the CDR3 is TGTGCCTGGAGTCGCAACTATAATTCACCCCTCCACTTT. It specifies CAWSRNYNSPLHF.

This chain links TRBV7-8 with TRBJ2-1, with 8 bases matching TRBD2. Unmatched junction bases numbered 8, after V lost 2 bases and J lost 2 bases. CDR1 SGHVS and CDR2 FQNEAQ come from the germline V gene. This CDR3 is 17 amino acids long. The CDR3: CASSLLRGRNPYNEQFF. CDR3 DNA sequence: TGTGCCAGCAGCTTATTGCGCGGGAGGAACCCCTACAATGAGCAGTTCTTC.

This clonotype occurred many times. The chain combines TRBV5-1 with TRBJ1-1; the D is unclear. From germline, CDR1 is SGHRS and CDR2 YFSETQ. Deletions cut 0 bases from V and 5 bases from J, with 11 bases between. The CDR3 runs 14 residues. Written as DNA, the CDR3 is TGCGCCAGCAGCTTGGCCTTGGGTGTGACTGAAGCTTTCTTT. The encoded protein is CASSLALGVTEAFF.

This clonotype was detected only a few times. CDR3 sequence reads: CASSSHPLTGELFF. The CDR3 bases are TGTGCCAGCAGTTCCCACCCTTTGACCGGGGAGCTGTTTTTT. The genes are TRBV25-1 and TRBJ2-2; no reliable D call. Trimming took 5 bases from V and 5 from J, leaving 12 bases between them. Germline CDR1 reads MGHDK; CDR2 reads SYGVNS. This CDR3 has 14 residues.

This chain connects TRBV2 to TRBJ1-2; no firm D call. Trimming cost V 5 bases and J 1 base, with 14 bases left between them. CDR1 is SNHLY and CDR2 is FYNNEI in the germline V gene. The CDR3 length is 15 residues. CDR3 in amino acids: CASSPRSDCNYGYTF. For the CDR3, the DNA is TGTGCCAGCAGTCCCAGGAGTGATTGTAACTATGGCTACACCTTC.